This entry describes one T cell receptor beta chain. Its antigen is still unknown. Peripheral blood and lesional scalp punch biopsies were taken from alopecia areata patients. Germline V gene data show CDR1 as LGHNA and CDR2 as YSLEER. The ends lost 0 bases at V and 1 base at J; junction bases unmatched: 15. This CDR3 comprises 21 residues. The sample comes from a study of CD8+ T cells in alopecia areata. Study details: Patients in the study were on tofacitinib for 6 to 18 months, then off it for 6 months.

Extracted RNA was reverse transcribed into cDNA, the sequencing template. Produced via immunoSEQ multiplex PCR; TCRdb's table is partial and in-frame only. The sample lists about 14,000 clones, about 50% occurring once. Study-level findings and limits: Patients displayed less clarity in TCR sharing than mice, a finding possibly related to HLA. The study found higher clonality in lesional than normal scalp, especially in alopecia totalis/universalis.

V usage is TRBV4-3 and J usage is TRBJ2-6, with TRBD2 identical over 7 bases. This clonotype was sampled from a human donor with alopecia areata. This specimen was skin, taken at week 0. CDR3 coding DNA: TGCGCCAGCAGCCAAGAATTACCCGCTCGGGGGGTTGGTTCTGGGGCCAACGTCCTGACTTTC. It codes for CASSQELPARGVGSGANVLTF.